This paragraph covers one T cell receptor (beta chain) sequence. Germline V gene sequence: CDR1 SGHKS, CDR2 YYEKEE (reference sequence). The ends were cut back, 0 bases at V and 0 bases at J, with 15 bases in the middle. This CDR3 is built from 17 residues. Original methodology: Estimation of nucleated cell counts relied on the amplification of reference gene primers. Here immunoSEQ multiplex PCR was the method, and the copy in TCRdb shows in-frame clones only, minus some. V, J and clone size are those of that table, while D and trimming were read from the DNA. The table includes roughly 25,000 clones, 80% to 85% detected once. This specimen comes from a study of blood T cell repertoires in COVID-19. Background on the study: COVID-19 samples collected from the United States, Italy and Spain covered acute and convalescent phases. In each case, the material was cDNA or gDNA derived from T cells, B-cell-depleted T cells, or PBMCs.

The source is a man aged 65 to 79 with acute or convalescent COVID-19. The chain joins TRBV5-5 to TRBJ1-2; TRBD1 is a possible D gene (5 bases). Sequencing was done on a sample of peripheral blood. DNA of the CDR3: TGTGCCAGCAGCTTGGGATTAGGGGCAGTAGCTAACTATGGCTACACCTTC. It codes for CASSLGLGAVANYGYTF.